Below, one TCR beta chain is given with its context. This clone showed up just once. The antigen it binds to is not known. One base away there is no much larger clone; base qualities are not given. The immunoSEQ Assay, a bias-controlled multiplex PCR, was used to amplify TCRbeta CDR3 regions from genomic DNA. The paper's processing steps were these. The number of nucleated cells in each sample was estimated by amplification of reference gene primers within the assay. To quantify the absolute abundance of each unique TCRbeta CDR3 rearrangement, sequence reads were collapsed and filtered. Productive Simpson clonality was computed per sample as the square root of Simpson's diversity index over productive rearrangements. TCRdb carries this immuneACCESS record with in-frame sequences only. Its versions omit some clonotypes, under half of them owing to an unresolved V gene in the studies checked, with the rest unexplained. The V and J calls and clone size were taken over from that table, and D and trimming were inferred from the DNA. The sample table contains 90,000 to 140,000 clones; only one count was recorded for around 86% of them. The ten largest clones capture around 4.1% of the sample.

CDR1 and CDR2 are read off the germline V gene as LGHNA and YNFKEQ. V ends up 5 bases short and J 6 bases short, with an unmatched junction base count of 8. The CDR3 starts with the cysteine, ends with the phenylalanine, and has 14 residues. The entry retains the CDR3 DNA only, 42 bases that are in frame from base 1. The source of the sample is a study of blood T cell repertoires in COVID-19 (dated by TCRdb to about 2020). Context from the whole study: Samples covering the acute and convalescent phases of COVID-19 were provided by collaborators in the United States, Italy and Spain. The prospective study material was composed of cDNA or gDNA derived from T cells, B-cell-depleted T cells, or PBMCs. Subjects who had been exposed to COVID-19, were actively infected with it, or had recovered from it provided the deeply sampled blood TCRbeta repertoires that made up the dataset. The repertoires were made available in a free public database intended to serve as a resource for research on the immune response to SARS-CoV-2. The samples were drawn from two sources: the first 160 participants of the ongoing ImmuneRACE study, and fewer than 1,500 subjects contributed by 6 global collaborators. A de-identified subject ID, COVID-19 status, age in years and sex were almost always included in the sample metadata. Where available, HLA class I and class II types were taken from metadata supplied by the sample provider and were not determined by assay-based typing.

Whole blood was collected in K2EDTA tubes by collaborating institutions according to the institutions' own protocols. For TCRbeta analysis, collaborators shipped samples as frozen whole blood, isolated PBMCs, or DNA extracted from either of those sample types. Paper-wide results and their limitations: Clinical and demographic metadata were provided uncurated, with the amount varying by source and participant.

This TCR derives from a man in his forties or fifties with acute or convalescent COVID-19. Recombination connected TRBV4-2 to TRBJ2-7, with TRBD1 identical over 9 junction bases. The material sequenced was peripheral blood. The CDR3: CASSSQGARGEQYF. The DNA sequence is TGTGCCAGCAGCTCACAGGGGGCGCGAGGCGAGCAGTACTTC.